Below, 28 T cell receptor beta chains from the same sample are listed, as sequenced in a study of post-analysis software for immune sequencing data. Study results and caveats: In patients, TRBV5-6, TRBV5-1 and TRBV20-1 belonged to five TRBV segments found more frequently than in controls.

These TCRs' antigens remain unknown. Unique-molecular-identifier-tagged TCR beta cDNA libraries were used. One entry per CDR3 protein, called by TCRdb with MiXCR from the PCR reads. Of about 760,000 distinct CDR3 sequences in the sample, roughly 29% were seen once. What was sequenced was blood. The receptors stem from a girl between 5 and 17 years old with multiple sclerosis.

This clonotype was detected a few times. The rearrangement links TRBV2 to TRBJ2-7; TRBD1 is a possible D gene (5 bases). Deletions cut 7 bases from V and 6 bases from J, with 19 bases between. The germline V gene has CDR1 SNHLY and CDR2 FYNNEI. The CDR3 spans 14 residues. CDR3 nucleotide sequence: TGTGCCAGCATGCGGTGGGGCAGAAGAGGCGAGCAGTACTTC. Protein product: CASMRWGRRGEQYF.

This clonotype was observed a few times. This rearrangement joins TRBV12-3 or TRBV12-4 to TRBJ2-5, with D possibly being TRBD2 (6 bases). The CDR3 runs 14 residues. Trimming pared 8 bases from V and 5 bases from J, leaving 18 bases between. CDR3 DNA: TGTGCCAGCTTGAGAGGGGAGGCGTGGGAGACCCAGTACTTC. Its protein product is CASLRGEAWETQYF.

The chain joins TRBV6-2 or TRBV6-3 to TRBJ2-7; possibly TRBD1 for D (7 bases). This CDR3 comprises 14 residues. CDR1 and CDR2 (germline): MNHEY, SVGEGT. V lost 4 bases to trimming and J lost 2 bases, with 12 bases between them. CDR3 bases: TGTGCCAGCAGTTCCACAGGGGAGGCCTACGAGCAGTACTTC. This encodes CASSSTGEAYEQYF.

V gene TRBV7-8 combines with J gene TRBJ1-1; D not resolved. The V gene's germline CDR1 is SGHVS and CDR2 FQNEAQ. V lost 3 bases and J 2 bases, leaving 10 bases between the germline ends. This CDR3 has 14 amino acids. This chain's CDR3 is CASSFGFYNTEAFF. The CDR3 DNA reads TGTGCCAGCAGCTTCGGATTTTACAACACTGAAGCTTTCTTT.

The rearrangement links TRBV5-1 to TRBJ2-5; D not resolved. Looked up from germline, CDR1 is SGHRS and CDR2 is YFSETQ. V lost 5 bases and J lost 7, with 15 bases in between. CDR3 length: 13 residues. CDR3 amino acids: CASSKDGPGTQYF. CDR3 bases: TGCGCCAGCAGTAAGGACGGACCGGGGACCCAGTACTTC.

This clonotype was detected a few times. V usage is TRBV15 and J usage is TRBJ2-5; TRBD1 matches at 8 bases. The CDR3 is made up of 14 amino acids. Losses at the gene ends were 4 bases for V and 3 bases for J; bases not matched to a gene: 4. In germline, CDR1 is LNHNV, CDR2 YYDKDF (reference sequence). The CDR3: CATSTGQGEETQYF. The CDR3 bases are TGTGCCACCAGCACAGGACAGGGAGAAGAGACCCAGTACTTC.

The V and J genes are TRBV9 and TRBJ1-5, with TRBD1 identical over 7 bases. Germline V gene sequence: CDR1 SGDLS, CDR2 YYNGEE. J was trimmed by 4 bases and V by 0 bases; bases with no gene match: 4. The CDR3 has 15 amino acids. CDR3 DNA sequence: TGTGCCAGCAGCGTAGAGGGGGCAGCAAATCAGCCCCAGCATTTT. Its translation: CASSVEGAANQPQHF.

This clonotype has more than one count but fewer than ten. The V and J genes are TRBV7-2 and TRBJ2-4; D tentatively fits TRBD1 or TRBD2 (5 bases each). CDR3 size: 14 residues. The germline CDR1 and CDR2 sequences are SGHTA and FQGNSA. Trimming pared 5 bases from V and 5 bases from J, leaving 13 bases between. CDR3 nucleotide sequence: TGTGCCAGCAGCGGGACCCCGAGTCAAAACATTCAGTACTTC. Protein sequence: CASSGTPSQNIQYF.

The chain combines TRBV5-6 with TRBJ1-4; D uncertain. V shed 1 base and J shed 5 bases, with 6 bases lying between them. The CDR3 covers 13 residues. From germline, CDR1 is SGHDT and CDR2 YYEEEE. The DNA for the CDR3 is TGTGCCAGCAGCTTGATCGGGAATGAAAAACTGTTTTTT. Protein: CASSLIGNEKLFF. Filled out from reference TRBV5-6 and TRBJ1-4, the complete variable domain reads DAGVTQSPTHLIKTRGQQVTLRCSPKSGHDTVSWYQQALGQGPQFIFQYYEEEERQRGNFPDRFSGHQFPNYSSELNVNALLLGDSALYLCASSLIGNEKLFFGSGTQLSVL.

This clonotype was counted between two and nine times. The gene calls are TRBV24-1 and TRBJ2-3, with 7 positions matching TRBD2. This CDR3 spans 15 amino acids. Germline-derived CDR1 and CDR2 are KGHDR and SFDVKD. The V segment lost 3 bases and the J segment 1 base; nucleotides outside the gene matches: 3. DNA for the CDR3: TGTGCCACCAGTGATCCGAGCGGGGGCACAGATACGCAGTATTTT. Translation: CATSDPSGGTDTQYF.

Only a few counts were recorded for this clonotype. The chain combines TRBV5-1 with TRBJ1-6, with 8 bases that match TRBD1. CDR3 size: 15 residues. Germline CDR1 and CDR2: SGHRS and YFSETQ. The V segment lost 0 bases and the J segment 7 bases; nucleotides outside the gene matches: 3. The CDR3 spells CASSLGQGPNSPLHF. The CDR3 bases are TGCGCCAGCAGCTTGGGACAGGGGCCCAATTCACCCCTCCACTTT.

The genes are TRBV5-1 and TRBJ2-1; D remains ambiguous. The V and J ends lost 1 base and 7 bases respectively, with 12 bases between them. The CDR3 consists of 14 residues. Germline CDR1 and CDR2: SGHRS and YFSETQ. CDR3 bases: TGCGCCAGCAGCTTGACCCCCCAGGTTAATGAGCAGTTCTTC. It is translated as CASSLTPQVNEQFF.

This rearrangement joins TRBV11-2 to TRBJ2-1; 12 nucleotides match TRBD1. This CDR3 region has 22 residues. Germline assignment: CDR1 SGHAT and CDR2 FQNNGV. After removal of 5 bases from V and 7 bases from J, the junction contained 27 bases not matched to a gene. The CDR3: CASSRMAWTTRDRGRSSNEQFF. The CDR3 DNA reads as TGTGCCAGCAGCCGCATGGCCTGGACAACCCGGGACAGGGGGCGTTCGAGTAATGAGCAGTTCTTC.

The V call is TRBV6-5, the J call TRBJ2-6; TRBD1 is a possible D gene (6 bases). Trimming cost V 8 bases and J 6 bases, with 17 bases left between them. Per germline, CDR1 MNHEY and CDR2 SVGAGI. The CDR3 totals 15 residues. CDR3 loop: CASGQTPVKANVLTF. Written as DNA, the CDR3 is TGTGCCAGCGGACAGACGCCTGTTAAGGCCAACGTCCTGACTTTC.

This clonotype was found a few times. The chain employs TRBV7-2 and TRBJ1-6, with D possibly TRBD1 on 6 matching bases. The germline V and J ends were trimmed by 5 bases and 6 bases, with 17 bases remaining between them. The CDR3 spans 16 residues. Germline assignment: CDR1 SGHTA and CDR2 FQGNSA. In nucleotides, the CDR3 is TGTGCCAGCAGCACCTCACCCAAGGGGGTTAATTCACCCCTCCACTTT. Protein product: CASSTSPKGVNSPLHF.

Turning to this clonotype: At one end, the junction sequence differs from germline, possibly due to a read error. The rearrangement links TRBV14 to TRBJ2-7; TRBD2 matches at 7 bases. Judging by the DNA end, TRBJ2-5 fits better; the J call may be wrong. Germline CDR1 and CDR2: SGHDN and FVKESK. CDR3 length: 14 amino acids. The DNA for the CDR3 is TGTGCCAGCAGTAACCGACTAGCCCAAGGGACCCAGTACTTC. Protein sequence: CASSNRLAQGTQYF.

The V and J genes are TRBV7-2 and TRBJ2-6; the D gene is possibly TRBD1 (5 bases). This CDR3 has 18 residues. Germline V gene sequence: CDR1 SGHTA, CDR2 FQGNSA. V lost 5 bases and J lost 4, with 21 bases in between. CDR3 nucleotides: TGTGCCAGCAGCCGGACAATAGGCCGTTTGGGGGGGGCCAACGTCCTGACTTTC. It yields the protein CASSRTIGRLGGANVLTF.

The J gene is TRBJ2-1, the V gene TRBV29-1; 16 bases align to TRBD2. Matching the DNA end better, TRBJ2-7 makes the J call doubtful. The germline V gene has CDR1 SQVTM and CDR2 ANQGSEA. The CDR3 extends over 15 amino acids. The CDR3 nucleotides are TGCAGCGTCCTCGGGACTAGCGGGAGGGGTAATGAGCAGTACTTC. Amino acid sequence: CSVLGTSGRGNEQYF.

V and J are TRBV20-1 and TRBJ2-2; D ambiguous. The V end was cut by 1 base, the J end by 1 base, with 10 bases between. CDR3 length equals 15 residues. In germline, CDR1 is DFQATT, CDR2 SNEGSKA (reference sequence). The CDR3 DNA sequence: TGCAGTGCTAGAGGGTTGGACGTGAACACCGGGGAGCTGTTTTTT. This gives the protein CSARGLDVNTGELFF.

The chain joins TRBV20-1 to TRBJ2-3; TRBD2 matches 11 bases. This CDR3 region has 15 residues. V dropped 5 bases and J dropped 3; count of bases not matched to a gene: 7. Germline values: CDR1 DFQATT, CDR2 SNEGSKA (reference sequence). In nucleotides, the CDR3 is TGCAGTGCTTGGGGTCCTAGCGGGGGGACAGATACGCAGTATTTT. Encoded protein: CSAWGPSGGTDTQYF.

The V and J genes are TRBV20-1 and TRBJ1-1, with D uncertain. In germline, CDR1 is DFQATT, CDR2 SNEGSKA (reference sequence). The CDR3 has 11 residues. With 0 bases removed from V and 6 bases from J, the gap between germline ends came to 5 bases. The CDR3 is CSARDSAEAFF. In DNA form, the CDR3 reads TGCAGTGCTAGAGATAGTGCTGAAGCTTTCTTT.

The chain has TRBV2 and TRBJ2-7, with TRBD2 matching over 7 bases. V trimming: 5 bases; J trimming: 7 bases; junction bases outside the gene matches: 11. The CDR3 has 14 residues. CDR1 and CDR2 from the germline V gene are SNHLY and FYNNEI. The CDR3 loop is CASSSTSWDREQYF. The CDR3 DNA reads TGTGCCAGCAGTTCGACTAGCTGGGATCGGGAGCAGTACTTC.

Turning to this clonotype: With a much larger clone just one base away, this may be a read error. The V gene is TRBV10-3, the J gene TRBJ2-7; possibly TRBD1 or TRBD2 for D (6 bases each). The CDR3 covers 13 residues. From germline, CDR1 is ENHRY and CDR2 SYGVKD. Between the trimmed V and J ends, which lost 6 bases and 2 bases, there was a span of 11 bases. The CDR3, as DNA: TGTGCCATCAGGGGGGCGGGGACCTACGAGCAGTACTTC. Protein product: CAIRGAGTYEQYF.

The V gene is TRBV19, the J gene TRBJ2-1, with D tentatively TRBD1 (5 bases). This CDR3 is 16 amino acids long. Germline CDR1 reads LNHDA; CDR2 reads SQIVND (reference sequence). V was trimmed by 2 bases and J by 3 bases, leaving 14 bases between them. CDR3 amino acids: CASSIKGRGFYNEQFF. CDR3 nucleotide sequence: TGTGCCAGTAGTATAAAGGGGCGTGGGTTCTACAATGAGCAGTTCTTC.

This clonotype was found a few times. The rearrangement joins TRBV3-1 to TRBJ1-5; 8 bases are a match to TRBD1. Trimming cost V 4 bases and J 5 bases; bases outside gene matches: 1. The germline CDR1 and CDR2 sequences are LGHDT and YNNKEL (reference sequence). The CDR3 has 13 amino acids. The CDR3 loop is CASSPDRDQPQHF. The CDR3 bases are TGTGCCAGCAGCCCGGACAGGGATCAGCCCCAGCATTTT. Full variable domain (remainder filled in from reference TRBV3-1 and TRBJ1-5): DTAVSQTPKYLVTQMGNDKSIKCEQNLGHDTMYWYKQDSKKFLKIMFSYNNKELIINETVPNRFSPKSPDKAHLNLHINSLELGDSAVYFCASSPDRDQPQHFGDGTRLSIL.

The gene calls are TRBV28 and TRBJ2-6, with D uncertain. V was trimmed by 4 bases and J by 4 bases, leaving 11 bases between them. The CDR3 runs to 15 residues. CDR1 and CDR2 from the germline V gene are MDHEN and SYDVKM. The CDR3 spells CASSSSGVGANVLTF. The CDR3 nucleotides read TGTGCCAGCAGTTCATCAGGTGTGGGGGCCAACGTCCTGACTTTC.

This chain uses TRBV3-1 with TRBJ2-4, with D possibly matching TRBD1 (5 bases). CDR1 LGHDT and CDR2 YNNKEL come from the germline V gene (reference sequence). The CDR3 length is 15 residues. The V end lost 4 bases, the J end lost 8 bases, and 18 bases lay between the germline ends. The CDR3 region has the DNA TGTGCCAGCAGCCCCCAGGGTGAAGCCTGGGACATTCAGTACTTC. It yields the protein CASSPQGEAWDIQYF.

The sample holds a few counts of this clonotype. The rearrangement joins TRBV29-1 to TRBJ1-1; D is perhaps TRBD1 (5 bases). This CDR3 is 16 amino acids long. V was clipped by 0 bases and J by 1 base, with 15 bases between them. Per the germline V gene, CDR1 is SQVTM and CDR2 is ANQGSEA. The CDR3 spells CSVEEWGRGRNTEAFF. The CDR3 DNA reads TGCAGCGTTGAAGAATGGGGTAGGGGTCGGAACACTGAAGCTTTCTTT.